These 24 T cell receptor beta chains originate from one sample sequenced in a study of blood T cell repertoires in COVID-19. Profiling relied on immunoSEQ multiplex PCR, and the TCRdb table lists in-frame clones only, not all of them. The repertoire holds approximately 220,000 clones, with roughly 87% as singletons. Sequencing was carried out using PBMCs or T cells enriched from blood (not recorded which). The receptor source for this set is a woman aged 25 to 39 with acute COVID-19.

V and J are TRBV2 and TRBJ2-2; 7 nucleotides align to TRBD1. Germline CDR1 and CDR2: SNHLY and FYNNEI. The CDR3 has 15 amino acids. Germline trimming cut 4 bases from V and 7 bases from J; bases unmatched to any gene: 9. The CDR3 nucleotides read TGTGCCAGCAGTGTAAGGGGGCCTTATATCGGGGAGCTGTTTTTT. It specifies CASSVRGPYIGELFF.

This chain links TRBV28 with TRBJ2-5; TRBD2 matches 11 bases. Germline CDR1 MDHEN, CDR2 SYDVKM. CDR3 size: 16 residues. V shed 2 bases and J 4 bases; nucleotides not matched to a gene: 6. The CDR3 loop reads CASSLISGGAGETQYF. The CDR3 DNA reads TGTGCCAGCAGTTTAATTAGCGGGGGGGCCGGAGAGACCCAGTACTTC.

V gene TRBV7-9 combines with J gene TRBJ2-5; 10 bases fit TRBD2. Losses at the gene ends were 5 bases for V and 4 bases for J; bases not matched to a gene: 7. In germline, CDR1 is SEHNR, CDR2 FQNEAQ (reference sequence). The CDR3 is 15 residues long. CDR3 bases: TGTGCCAGCAGCCAAGCGGGGGGGCCTACAGAGACCCAGTACTTC. Translated, it gives CASSQAGGPTETQYF.

The V gene is TRBV7-9, the J gene TRBJ1-2; no clear D gene. CDR3 length equals 13 residues. CDR1 and CDR2 from the germline V gene are SEHNR and FQNEAQ (reference sequence). The V gene lost 9 bases and the J gene lost 0 bases, with 11 bases spanning the gap. CDR3 DNA: TGTGCCAGTAAGGGAGTTGCTAACTATGGCTACACCTTC. It codes for CASKGVANYGYTF.

The chain is built from TRBV12-3 or TRBV12-4 and TRBJ1-3, with D unclear. The CDR3 contains 12 residues. Trimming stripped 9 bases from V and 4 bases from J, with 10 bases between. The CDR3 sequence is CASRTVGNTIYF. In DNA, the CDR3 is TGTGCCAGTCGTACGGTCGGAAACACCATATATTTT.

This clone has a handful of counts. The rearrangement uses TRBV20-1 and TRBJ2-1; 10 bases align to TRBD2. Looked up from germline, CDR1 is DFQATT and CDR2 is SNEGSKA (reference sequence). V was pared by 3 bases and J by 10 bases, with 12 bases of the junction left unmatched. This CDR3 comprises 15 residues. The CDR3 sequence: CSASRASGGLKEQFF. The CDR3 region has the DNA TGCAGTGCTAGTAGGGCTAGCGGGGGCCTGAAGGAGCAGTTCTTC.

The rearrangement joins TRBV25-1 to TRBJ2-6, with D perhaps TRBD1 (6 bases). The CDR3 length is 16 residues. V was pared by 0 bases and J by 2 bases, with 8 bases between. Germline CDR1 is MGHDK and CDR2 is SYGVNS. CDR3 DNA sequence: TGTGCCAGCAGTGAATACAGGGGAGCTGGGGCCAACGTCCTGACTTTC. Protein sequence: CASSEYRGAGANVLTF.

The genes are TRBV4-3 and TRBJ1-2; D remains ambiguous. Trimming took 0 bases from V and 1 from J, leaving 18 bases between them. Germline CDR1 and CDR2: LGHNA and YSLEER. The length of the CDR3 is 18 residues. CDR3: CASSQDPWAWTFNYGYTF. The CDR3 coding sequence is TGCGCCAGCAGCCAAGATCCGTGGGCATGGACTTTTAACTATGGCTACACCTTC.

This clone is large within its sample. V and J are TRBV5-4 and TRBJ1-2; 9 bases match TRBD1. This CDR3 contains 13 residues. Germline CDR1 and CDR2: SGHNT and YYREEE (reference sequence). The V and J ends lost 3 bases and 6 bases, in that order; junction bases with no gene match: 3. The CDR3 protein is CASSWDRDHGYTF. As DNA, the CDR3 is TGTGCCAGCAGCTGGGACAGGGACCATGGCTACACCTTC.

V usage is TRBV12-3 or TRBV12-4 and J usage is TRBJ1-2, with unresolved D. V shed 5 bases and J shed 4 bases, with 11 bases lying between them. The CDR3 is 13 residues long. This chain's CDR3 is CASSPTESYGYTF. CDR3 in DNA: TGTGCCAGCAGTCCCACAGAGAGCTATGGCTACACCTTC.

CDR3 in amino acids: CASSLTGNTEAFF. In DNA, the CDR3 is TGTGCCAGCTCACTTACAGGGAACACTGAAGCTTTCTTT. The genes are TRBV2 and TRBJ1-1, with D possibly TRBD1 on 5 matching bases. Germline CDR1 is SNHLY and CDR2 is FYNNEI. V was shortened by 8 bases and J by 1 base, with 11 bases between the two germline ends. The CDR3 length is 13 residues.

This sequence joins TRBV5-1 and TRBJ1-1; 11 bases agree with TRBD1. Unmatched junction bases numbered 7, after V lost 2 bases and J lost 13 bases. This CDR3 comprises 13 residues. Germline-derived CDR1 and CDR2 are SGHRS and YFSETQ. The CDR3 nucleotides read TGCGCCAGCAGCTTCTACGGACAGGGGGCGCGTTTCTTT. Translated, it gives CASSFYGQGARFF.

This clone has just a few counts. V is TRBV3-1 (or the pseudogene TRBV3-2) and J is TRBJ1-2; 7 bases fit TRBD1. Trimming removed 0 bases from V and 7 bases from J; junction bases left unmatched: 8. The CDR3 is 15 residues long. Germline loops: CDR1 LGHDT, CDR2 YNNKEL (reference sequence). The DNA of the CDR3 is TGTGCCAGCAGCCAAGAAGGGGGCGACCCCTCTGGCTACACCTTC. It specifies CASSQEGGDPSGYTF.

Note on this clone: Within the sample, other DNA sequences also encode this same CDR3. The genes are TRBV3-1 (or the pseudogene TRBV3-2) and TRBJ2-7; unclear D gene. CDR1 and CDR2 from the germline V gene are LGHDT and YNNKEL (reference sequence). V was trimmed by 1 base and J by 1 base, leaving 5 bases between them. The CDR3 length is 13 residues. The DNA of the CDR3 is TGTGCCAGCAGCCAAGGGGCGTCCTACGAGCAGTACTTC. Amino acid sequence: CASSQGASYEQYF.

J is TRBJ1-1 and V is TRBV6-2 or TRBV6-3; TRBD1 agrees at 9 bases. V shed 4 bases, J shed 1 base, and the junction held 7 bases outside the gene matches. Germline V gives CDR1 MNHEY, CDR2 SVGEGT. This CDR3 is 16 amino acids long. The DNA of the CDR3 is TGTGCCAGCAGTTCCGCCGGGGACAGGGCGAACACTGAAGCTTTCTTT. Translating gives CASSSAGDRANTEAFF.

The chain combines TRBV9 with TRBJ1-5, with D unclear. The V gene's germline CDR1 is SGDLS and CDR2 YYNGEE. CDR3 length: 14 amino acids. Trimming took off 7 bases at V and 0 bases at J, with 11 bases between the two ends. The CDR3 region has the DNA TGTGCCAGCTCGAGCGAGAATAGCAATCAGCCCCAGCATTTT. Its protein is CASSSENSNQPQHF.

As concerns this clone: Other nucleotide sequences from this sample produce the same CDR3. The CDR3 sequence is CASSLAANQPQHF. In DNA form, the CDR3 reads TGTGCCAGCAGCTTAGCGGCAAATCAGCCCCAGCATTTT. This chain links TRBV7-2 with TRBJ1-5; D call uncertain. The CDR3 sequence is 13 residues long. Germline V lookup: CDR1 SGHTA, CDR2 FQGNSA. The V end lost 0 bases, the J end lost 4 bases, and 4 bases lay between the germline ends.

V and J are TRBV28 and TRBJ1-5, with TRBD1 as a possible D gene (5 bases). In germline, CDR1 is MDHEN, CDR2 SYDVKM. The CDR3 length is 15 residues. V gave up 4 bases and J gave up 0 bases, with 10 bases separating them. The CDR3 nucleotides are TGTGCCAGCAGTTCCGGACACCCTAGCAATCAGCCCCAGCATTTT. Protein sequence: CASSSGHPSNQPQHF.

This chain links TRBV7-9 with TRBJ2-1; 7 positions agree with TRBD1. CDR3 length: 18 residues. V shed 4 bases, J shed 5 bases, and the junction held 17 bases outside the gene matches. The germline V gene encodes CDR1 SEHNR and CDR2 FQNEAQ (reference sequence). Here the CDR3 DNA reads TGTGCCAGCAGCTCACCTATAGGACAGGCCGGTCGGGACAATGAGCAGTTCTTC. Translated, it gives CASSSPIGQAGRDNEQFF.

The chain carries TRBV6-5 and TRBJ2-7; 7 bases are shared with TRBD1. The CDR3 runs 13 residues. Losses at the gene ends were 0 bases for V and 7 bases for J; bases not matched to a gene: 3. Germline V gene lookup returns CDR1 MNHEY and CDR2 SVGAGI. The CDR3, as DNA: TGTGCCAGCAGTTACTCTGCAGGGGGTGAGCAGTACTTC. Amino acids: CASSYSAGGEQYF.

The chain combines TRBV2 with TRBJ1-5; 7 bases are shared with TRBD1. This CDR3 has 15 amino acids. The V gene's germline CDR1 is SNHLY and CDR2 FYNNEI. The V and J ends lost 6 bases and 7 bases, in that order; junction bases with no gene match: 12. CDR3 nucleotide sequence: TGTGCCAGCAGACCCGACAGGGTGCGGGAACAGCCCCAGCATTTT. Its translation is CASRPDRVREQPQHF.

V gene TRBV5-1 combines with J gene TRBJ1-2; D gene uncertain. Germline V CDR1 and CDR2: SGHRS, YFSETQ. Trimming took off 0 bases at V and 7 bases at J, with 16 bases between the two ends. The CDR3 totals 15 residues. The CDR3 DNA reads TGCGCCAGCAGCTTGGCCGGGCTCGGCGGAGGTGGCTACACCTTC. This sequence encodes CASSLAGLGGGGYTF.

The chain couples TRBV6-5 to TRBJ1-2; tentative D call: TRBD1 (5 bases). The V end lost 0 bases, the J end lost 8 bases, and 16 bases lay between the germline ends. The CDR3 runs 15 residues. Germline CDR1 and CDR2: MNHEY and SVGAGI. The CDR3 nucleotides are TGTGCCAGCAGTTACTCTACCGGGGGGAGGGGAGGCTACACCTTC. It is translated as CASSYSTGGRGGYTF.

The chain couples TRBV13 to TRBJ1-2; 9 bases align to TRBD1. The germline CDR1 and CDR2 sequences are PRHDT and FYEKMQ (reference sequence). The V segment lost 4 bases and the J segment 7 bases; nucleotides outside the gene matches: 10. This CDR3 has 15 residues. CDR3 amino acids: CASSSPTDRGGGYTF. CDR3 DNA sequence: TGTGCCAGCAGCTCACCGACGGACAGGGGAGGTGGCTACACCTTC. The full variable domain, in which reference TRBV13 and TRBJ1-2 provide the parts outside the CDR3, is AAGVIQSPRHLIKEKRETATLKCYPIPRHDTVYWYQQGPGQDPQFLISFYEKMQSDKGSIPDRFSAQQFSDYHSELNMSSLELGDSALYFCASSSPTDRGGGYTFGSGTRLTVV.